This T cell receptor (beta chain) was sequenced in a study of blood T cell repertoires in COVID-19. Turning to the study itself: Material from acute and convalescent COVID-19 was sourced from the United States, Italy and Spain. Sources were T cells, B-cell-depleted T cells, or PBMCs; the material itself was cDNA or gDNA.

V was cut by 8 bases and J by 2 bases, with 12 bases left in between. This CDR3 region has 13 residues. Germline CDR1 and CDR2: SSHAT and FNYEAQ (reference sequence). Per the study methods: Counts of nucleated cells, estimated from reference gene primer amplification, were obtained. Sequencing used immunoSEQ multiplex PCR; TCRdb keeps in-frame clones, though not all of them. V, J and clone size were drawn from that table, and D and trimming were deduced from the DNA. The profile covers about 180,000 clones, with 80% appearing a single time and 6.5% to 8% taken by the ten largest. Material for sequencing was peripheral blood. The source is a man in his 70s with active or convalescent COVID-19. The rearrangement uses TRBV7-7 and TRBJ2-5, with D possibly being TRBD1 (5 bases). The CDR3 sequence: CASGALGQETQYF. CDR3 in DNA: TGTGCCAGCGGGGCCCTAGGTCAAGAGACCCAGTACTTC. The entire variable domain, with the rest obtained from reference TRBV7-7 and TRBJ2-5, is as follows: GAGVSQSPRYKVTKRGQDVTLRCDPISSHATLYWYQQALGQGPEFLTYFNYEAQPDKSGLPSDRFSAERPEGSISTLTIQRTEQRDSAMYRCASGALGQETQYFGPGTRLLVL.